These 16 T cell receptor beta chains were sequenced from one sample in a study of blood T cell repertoires in COVID-19. Some clones are missing from TCRdb's copy, which holds only in-frame ones; the method was immunoSEQ multiplex PCR. In the table there are 250,000 to 300,000 clones, around nine tenths of which are singletons. Sequencing input: peripheral blood. The receptor set was obtained from a woman in her 70s with COVID-19, enrolled during active disease.

The rearrangement links TRBV7-2 to TRBJ2-3; 13 bases agree with TRBD2. The CDR3 spans 18 residues. With 1 base clipped from V and 2 bases from J, the junction kept 6 bases outside the gene matches. Germline values: CDR1 SGHTA, CDR2 FQGNSA. The CDR3 DNA sequence: TGTGCCAGCAGCTTAGTGGGGACTAGCGGGACCAACACAGATACGCAGTATTTT. Protein: CASSLVGTSGTNTDTQYF.

The chain has TRBV6-1 and TRBJ2-7; D gene unclear. Germline CDR1 and CDR2: MNHNS and SASEGT. The CDR3 covers 14 residues. The germline V and J ends were trimmed by 2 bases and 4 bases, with 12 bases remaining between them. DNA of the CDR3: TGTGCCAGCAGTGAACATCTAGAGATATACGAGCAGTACTTC. Translating gives CASSEHLEIYEQYF.

V usage is TRBV12-5 and J usage is TRBJ1-2, with 11 bases identical to TRBD1. The CDR3 loop spans 14 amino acids. Germline CDR1 reads LGHNT; CDR2 reads FRNRAP. The ends lost 3 bases at V and 7 bases at J; junction bases unmatched: 4. CDR3 region: CASGLGQGALGYTF. The CDR3 coding sequence is TGTGCTAGTGGTTTAGGACAGGGGGCGCTTGGCTACACCTTC.

Turning to this clone: This sample also contains other DNA sequences that code for the same CDR3. This chain joins TRBV18 and TRBJ1-5; TRBD1 might be the D (5 bases). This CDR3 spans 13 amino acids. Trimming stripped 2 bases from V and 5 bases from J, with 7 bases between. Germline V gives CDR1 KGHSH, CDR2 LQKENI. This CDR3 is CASSPGADQPQHF. The CDR3 DNA reads TGTGCCAGCTCACCAGGGGCAGATCAGCCCCAGCATTTT.

The chain joins TRBV28 to TRBJ2-2; 9 nucleotides match TRBD2. The J segment lost 5 bases and the V segment lost 3 bases, leaving 4 bases of the junction unmatched. The germline gives CDR1 MDHEN, CDR2 SYDVKM. The CDR3 covers 15 residues. The CDR3 spells CASSLAGGPTGELFF. CDR3 coding DNA: TGTGCCAGCAGTTTGGCGGGAGGGCCGACCGGGGAGCTGTTTTTT.

This clone has a single count. The chain joins TRBV6-6 to TRBJ2-1; perhaps TRBD1 as D (5 bases). The CDR3 contains 14 residues. V lost 3 bases, J lost 5 bases, and 11 bases lay in between. Germline CDR1 MNHNY, CDR2 SVGAGI (reference sequence). The CDR3 region is CASSYTTVNNEQFF. The DNA of the CDR3 is TGTGCCAGCAGTTATACGACAGTAAACAATGAGCAGTTCTTC.

The J gene is TRBJ1-5, the V gene TRBV19; D ambiguous. Germline CDR1 LNHDA, CDR2 SQIVND (reference sequence). The ends were cut back, 3 bases at V and 2 bases at J, with 17 bases in the middle. This CDR3 contains 17 residues. CDR3 residues: CASSIQIGEFGNQPQHF. Written as DNA, the CDR3 is TGTGCCAGTAGTATCCAAATTGGGGAGTTCGGCAATCAGCCCCAGCATTTT.

The chain recombines TRBV28 with TRBJ2-6, with D unclear. V dropped 3 bases and J dropped 0 bases, with 6 bases sitting between them. Germline V gene data show CDR1 as MDHEN and CDR2 as SYDVKM. CDR3 size: 15 residues. The CDR3 sequence is CASSFPGSGANVLTF. CDR3 nucleotides: TGTGCCAGCAGTTTTCCCGGCTCTGGGGCCAACGTCCTGACTTTC.

This clone was detected only once. V and J are TRBV30 and TRBJ1-1, with D maybe TRBD1 (5 bases). This CDR3 is built from 11 residues. V gave up 8 bases and J gave up 6 bases, with 13 bases separating them. Per the germline V gene, CDR1 is GTSNPN and CDR2 is SVGIG (reference sequence). As DNA, the CDR3 is TGTGCCAGCAGGGCTTGGGCTGAAGCTTTCTTT. Its protein is CASRAWAEAFF.

This clone was detected a few times. This chain uses TRBV7-6 with TRBJ2-5; D remains ambiguous. With 5 bases removed from V and 1 base from J, the gap between germline ends came to 14 bases. The CDR3 has 15 residues. In germline, CDR1 is SGHVS, CDR2 FNYEAQ. This chain's CDR3 is CASSRIVTGQETQYF. The CDR3 nucleotides read TGTGCCAGCAGCCGGATCGTAACGGGCCAAGAGACCCAGTACTTC. Full variable domain (outside the CDR3, taken from reference TRBV7-6 and TRBJ2-5): GAGVSQSPRYKVTKRGQDVALRCDPISGHVSLYWYRQALGQGPEFLTYFNYEAQQDKSGLPNDRFSAERPEGSISTLTIQRTEQRDSAMYRCASSRIVTGQETQYFGPGTRLLVL.

The genes are TRBV28 and TRBJ2-7; 11 nucleotides agree with TRBD2. Germline V lookup: CDR1 MDHEN, CDR2 SYDVKM. The CDR3 is 16 amino acids. The ends lost 5 bases at V and 0 bases at J; junction bases unmatched: 6. CDR3 bases: TGTGCCAGCAGTCTAGCCGGGACTAGCGGCTCCTACGAGCAGTACTTC. This sequence encodes CASSLAGTSGSYEQYF.

J is TRBJ2-1 and V is TRBV4-3; D gene ambiguous. Germline V gene sequence: CDR1 LGHNA, CDR2 YSLEER. V was trimmed by 1 base and J by 5 bases, leaving 9 bases between them. The CDR3 has 14 amino acids. The CDR3 spells CASSQVRFDNEQFF. The CDR3 DNA sequence: TGCGCCAGCAGCCAAGTCAGGTTCGACAATGAGCAGTTCTTC.

The chain links TRBV6-1 to TRBJ2-3; weak D call: TRBD1 (5 bases). The CDR3 loop spans 17 amino acids. Germline V gives CDR1 MNHNS, CDR2 SASEGT. The germline V and J ends were trimmed by 2 bases and 0 bases, with 15 bases remaining between them. The CDR3 DNA follows: TGTGCCAGCAGTGAACTAGGGGTGTCACAAAGCACAGATACGCAGTATTTT. Its translation: CASSELGVSQSTDTQYF.

The CDR3: CATSLGVPDTQYF. DNA for the CDR3: TGTGCCACCAGTCTCGGGGTCCCAGATACGCAGTATTTT. J is TRBJ2-3 and V is TRBV24-1; possible D gene TRBD2, 5 bases. From germline, CDR1 is KGHDR and CDR2 SFDVKD. V was pared by 6 bases and J by 4 bases, with 10 bases between. This CDR3 is 13 amino acids long.

To note about this clone: Other DNA sequences in the same sample also yield this CDR3. This sequence joins TRBV6-5 and TRBJ1-1; 7 bases match TRBD1. Germline loops: CDR1 MNHEY, CDR2 SVGAGI. This CDR3 has 13 residues. Trimming removed 5 bases from V and 1 base from J; junction bases left unmatched: 1. The CDR3 coding sequence is TGTGCCAGCAGTCGACAGGGGAACACTGAAGCTTTCTTT. This sequence encodes CASSRQGNTEAFF.

V is TRBV4-3 and J is TRBJ2-3, with D possibly being TRBD2 (5 bases). CDR1 and CDR2 from the germline V gene are LGHNA and YSLEER. Trimming removed 5 bases at V and 4 bases at J, with 10 bases between. This CDR3 has 13 residues. In nucleotides, the CDR3 is TGCGCCAGCAGCTCACTAGTATCAGATACGCAGTATTTT. Its translation: CASSSLVSDTQYF.